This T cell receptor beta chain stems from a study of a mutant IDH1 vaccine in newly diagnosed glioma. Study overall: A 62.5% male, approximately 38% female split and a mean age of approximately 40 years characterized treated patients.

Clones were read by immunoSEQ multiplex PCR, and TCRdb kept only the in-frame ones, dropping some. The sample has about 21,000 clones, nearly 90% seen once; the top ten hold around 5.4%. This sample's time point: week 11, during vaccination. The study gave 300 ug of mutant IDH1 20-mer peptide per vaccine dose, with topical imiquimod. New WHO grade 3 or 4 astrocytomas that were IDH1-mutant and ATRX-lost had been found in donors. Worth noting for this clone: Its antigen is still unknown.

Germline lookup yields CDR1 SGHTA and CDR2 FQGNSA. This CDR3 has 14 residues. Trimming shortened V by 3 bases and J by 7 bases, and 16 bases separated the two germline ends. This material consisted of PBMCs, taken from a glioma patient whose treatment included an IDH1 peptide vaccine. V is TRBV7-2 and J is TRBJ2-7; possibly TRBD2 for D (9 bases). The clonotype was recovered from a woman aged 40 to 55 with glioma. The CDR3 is CASSFQGAGGEQYF. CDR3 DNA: TGTGCCAGCAGCTTTCAGGGGGCGGGAGGGGAGCAGTACTTC.